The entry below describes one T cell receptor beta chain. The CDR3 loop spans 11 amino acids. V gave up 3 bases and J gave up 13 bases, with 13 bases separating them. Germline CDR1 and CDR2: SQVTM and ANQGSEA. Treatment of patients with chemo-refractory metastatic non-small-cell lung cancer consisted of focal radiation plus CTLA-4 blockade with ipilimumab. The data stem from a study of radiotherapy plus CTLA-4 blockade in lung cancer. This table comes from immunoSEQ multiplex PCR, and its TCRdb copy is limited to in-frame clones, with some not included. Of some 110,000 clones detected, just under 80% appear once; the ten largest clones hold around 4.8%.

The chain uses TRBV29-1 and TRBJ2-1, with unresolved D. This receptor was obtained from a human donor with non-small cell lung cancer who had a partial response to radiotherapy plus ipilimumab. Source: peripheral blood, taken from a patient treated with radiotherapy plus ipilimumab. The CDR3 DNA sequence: TGCAGCGTTGACGAATTCTCTAACCAGTTCTTC. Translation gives CSVDEFSNQFF.